The TCR beta chain described here comes from a study of T cell responses to AZD1222 COVID-19 vaccine. Findings and caveats of the study: Two doses of AZD1222 preceded a rise in Spike-specific TCR breadth and depth. Seropositivity was recorded at baseline in only 6 or 7 AZD1222 recipients.

Concerning this clone: Its specificity is not known.

From germline, CDR1 is MNHEY and CDR2 SVGAGI. Between the trimmed V and J ends, which lost 7 bases and 1 base, there was a span of 5 bases. The CDR3 is made up of 12 amino acids. Only in-frame clones appear in the TCRdb table, and some are missing; sequencing was by immunoSEQ multiplex PCR. The sample lists 90,000 to 120,000 clones; 92% were seen once. The sample consisted of peripheral blood, taken on day 0 of AZD1222 vaccination. V and J are TRBV6-5 and TRBJ1-3; D unclear. This TCR came from an adult in good health. The CDR3 reads CASINSGNTIYF. In DNA, the CDR3 is TGTGCCAGCATTAATTCTGGAAACACCATATATTTT.